Below, 7 T cell receptor beta chains from the same sample are listed, as sequenced in a study of blood T cell repertoires in COVID-19. The table came from immunoSEQ multiplex PCR; TCRdb's copy has only in-frame clones and leaves some out. In the table there are 150,000 to 200,000 clones, roughly 90% of which are singletons. Sequenced input: peripheral blood. The receptors were sampled from a woman aged 45-60 years with acute or convalescent COVID-19.

The chain uses TRBV19 and TRBJ1-4, with TRBD1 as a possible D gene (5 bases). The V gene lost 5 bases and the J gene lost 5 bases, with 12 bases spanning the gap. From germline, CDR1 is LNHDA and CDR2 SQIVND (reference sequence). The CDR3 contains 14 residues. This CDR3 reads CASSSGSKNEKLFF. The CDR3 DNA is TGTGCCAGTAGTTCAGGGTCGAAGAATGAAAAACTGTTTTTT.

V and J are TRBV27 and TRBJ1-4; the match to TRBD1 covers 7 bases. The J segment lost 4 bases and the V segment lost 5 bases, leaving 13 bases of the junction unmatched. This CDR3 has 17 residues. Germline assignment: CDR1 MNHEY and CDR2 SMNVEV (reference sequence). CDR3 in DNA: TGTGCCAGCAGTAAGGGACAGCCTAGGTTACTTAATGAAAAACTGTTTTTT. Translated, it gives CASSKGQPRLLNEKLFF.

The chain recombines TRBV7-2 with TRBJ2-1, with TRBD2 matching 14 bases. Germline lookup yields CDR1 SGHTA and CDR2 FQGNSA. The CDR3 is made up of 16 amino acids. V shed 3 bases, J shed 6 bases, and the junction held 4 bases outside the gene matches. CDR3 nucleotides: TGTGCCAGCAGCTTGTGGGGGACTAGCGGGGGCAATGAGCAGTTCTTC. It yields the protein CASSLWGTSGGNEQFF.

The J gene is TRBJ1-2, the V gene TRBV30; D perhaps matches TRBD1 (5 bases). V was shortened by 0 bases and J by 2 bases, with 7 bases between the two germline ends. Germline V gives CDR1 GTSNPN, CDR2 SVGIG (reference sequence). CDR3 size: 13 residues. The CDR3 is CAWSVKGNYGYTF. CDR3 coding DNA: TGTGCCTGGAGTGTCAAGGGGAACTATGGCTACACCTTC. The variable domain in full, with the rest retrieved from reference TRBV30 and TRBJ1-2, is SQTIHQWPATLVQPVGSPLSLECTVEGTSNPNLYWYRQAAGRGLQLLFYSVGIGQISSEVPQNLSASRPQDRQFILSSKKLLLSDSGFYLCAWSVKGNYGYTFGSGTRLTVV.

The chain recombines TRBV3-1 (or the pseudogene TRBV3-2) with TRBJ1-2; 7 nucleotides agree with TRBD1. The V gene end was trimmed by 4 bases and the J gene end by 4 bases; junction bases not matched to a gene: 3. This CDR3 is built from 13 residues. CDR1 LGHDT and CDR2 YNNKEL come from the germline V gene (reference sequence). In DNA form, the CDR3 reads TGTGCCAGCAGCCTGACAGGGTTCTATGGCTACACCTTC. Its translation: CASSLTGFYGYTF.

This chain joins TRBV30 and TRBJ1-5; 7 nucleotides align to TRBD1. V trimming: 3 bases; J trimming: 1 base; junction bases outside the gene matches: 0. The germline V gene has CDR1 GTSNPN and CDR2 SVGIG (reference sequence). The CDR3 loop spans 13 amino acids. CDR3 sequence (DNA): TGTGCCTGGAGGGGACAGAGCAATCAGCCCCAGCATTTT. Its translation: CAWRGQSNQPQHF.

This clone occurred once. The chain combines TRBV27 with TRBJ1-2; weak D call: TRBD1 (6 bases). V was clipped by 4 bases and J by 1 base, with 7 bases between them. CDR3 size: 13 residues. Looked up from germline, CDR1 is MNHEY and CDR2 is SMNVEV (reference sequence). CDR3 coding DNA: TGTGCCAGCAGTTCAGGGGTTAACTATGGCTACACCTTC. The encoded protein is CASSSGVNYGYTF.